This record concerns one T cell receptor (beta chain) sequence. V gave up 0 bases and J gave up 5 bases, with 6 bases separating them. From germline, CDR1 is SGDLS and CDR2 YYNGEE. There are 13 residues in the CDR3. This sample is drawn from a study of blood T cell repertoires in COVID-19. On the study more broadly: Both acute and convalescent COVID-19 samples were obtained from the United States, Italy and Spain. The cDNA or gDNA used as material had been derived from T cells, B-cell-depleted T cells, or PBMCs.

Original analysis: Amplification from reference gene primers served as the basis for estimated nucleated cell counts. The protocol was immunoSEQ multiplex PCR, while the TCRdb copy is restricted to in-frame clones and leaves out a portion. That table furnishes V, J and clone size, whereas the DNA furnished D and trimming. The table records about 64,000 clones, around 86% of them present only once. The sequencing input was peripheral blood. This clonotype was obtained from a human donor in a cohort sampled during active COVID-19. The gene calls are TRBV9 and TRBJ1-5, with unresolved D. CDR3 sequence reads: CASSVEGDQPQHF. In DNA, the CDR3 is TGTGCCAGCAGCGTAGAGGGAGATCAGCCCCAGCATTTT. Supplemented by reference TRBV9 and TRBJ1-5, the full variable domain reads DSGVTQTPKHLITATGQRVTLRCSPRSGDLSVYWYQQSLDQGLQFLIQYYNGEERAKGNILERFSAQQFPDLHSELNLSSLELGDSALYFCASSVEGDQPQHFGDGTRLSIL.